This T cell receptor beta chain is from a study of Ad26.COV2.S vaccination and SARS-CoV-2 variants. Specified treatment: 15 to 20 received Ad26.COV2.S at low or high dose, single or two shots; about 5 received placebo; per-sample allocation not given. Material that was analyzed had been drawn on day 63 after the first vaccine or placebo injection. Produced via immunoSEQ multiplex PCR; TCRdb's table is partial and in-frame only. This sample has about 440,000 clones, with about 90% found just once. Germline lookup yields CDR1 ENHRY and CDR2 SYGVKD. The CDR3 is made up of 15 amino acids. Trimming removed 0 bases from V and 4 bases from J; junction bases left unmatched: 3.

Sequencing used peripheral blood, obtained in a trial of Ad26.COV2.S vaccine versus placebo. The rearrangement uses TRBV10-3 and TRBJ1-3; 7 bases match TRBD1. The source is a person aged 18-65 years who received the Ad26.COV2.S COVID-19 vaccine or a placebo. DNA of the CDR3: TGTGCCATCAGTGAGTCCGGGGACAGAGGAAACACCATATATTTT. Translation gives CAISESGDRGNTIYF.